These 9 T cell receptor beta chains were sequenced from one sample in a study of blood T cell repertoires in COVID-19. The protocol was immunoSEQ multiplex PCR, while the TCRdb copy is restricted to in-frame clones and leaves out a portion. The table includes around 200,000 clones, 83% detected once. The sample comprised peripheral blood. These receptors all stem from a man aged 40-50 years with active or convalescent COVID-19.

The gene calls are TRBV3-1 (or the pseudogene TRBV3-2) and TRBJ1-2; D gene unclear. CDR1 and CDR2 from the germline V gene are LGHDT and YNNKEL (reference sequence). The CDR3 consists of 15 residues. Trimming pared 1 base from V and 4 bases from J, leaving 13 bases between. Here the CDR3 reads CASSQGSGLLYGYTF. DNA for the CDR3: TGTGCCAGCAGCCAAGGCTCGGGGTTGCTCTATGGCTACACCTTC.

This CDR3 reads CASSMRDGPQPQHF. The DNA for the CDR3 is TGTGCCAGTAGTATGCGGGACGGTCCGCAGCCCCAGCATTTT. V is TRBV19 and J is TRBJ1-5; perhaps TRBD1 as D (5 bases). The CDR3 covers 14 residues. V lost 3 bases, J lost 7 bases, and 13 bases lay in between. Germline lookup yields CDR1 LNHDA and CDR2 SQIVND (reference sequence).

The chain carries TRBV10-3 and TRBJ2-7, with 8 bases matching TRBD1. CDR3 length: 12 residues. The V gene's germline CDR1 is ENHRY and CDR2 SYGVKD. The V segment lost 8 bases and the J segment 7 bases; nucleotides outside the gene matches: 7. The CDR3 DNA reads TGTGCCATCGGGCAGACAGGGGAAGAGCAGTACTTC. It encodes CAIGQTGEEQYF.

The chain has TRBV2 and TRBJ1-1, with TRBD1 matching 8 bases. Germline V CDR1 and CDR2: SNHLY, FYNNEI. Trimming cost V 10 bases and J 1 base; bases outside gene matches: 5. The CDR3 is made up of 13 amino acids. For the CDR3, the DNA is TGTGCCACCCTCGACAGGGGGAACACTGAAGCTTTCTTT. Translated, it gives CATLDRGNTEAFF.

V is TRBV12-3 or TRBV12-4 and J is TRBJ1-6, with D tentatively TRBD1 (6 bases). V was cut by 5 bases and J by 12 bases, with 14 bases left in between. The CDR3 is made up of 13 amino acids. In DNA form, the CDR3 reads TGTGCCAGCAGTCGAGACAGGACAAAACCCCTCCACTTT. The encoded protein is CASSRDRTKPLHF.

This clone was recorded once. The CDR3, as DNA: TGTGCCAGCAGCTTAGCTCCACTAGCGGGCGAGCAGTACTTC. It translates to CASSLAPLAGEQYF. The J gene is TRBJ2-7, the V gene TRBV7-8, with TRBD2 identical over 9 bases. The CDR3 consists of 14 residues. V dropped 0 bases and J dropped 6; count of bases not matched to a gene: 3. Germline V gene lookup returns CDR1 SGHVS and CDR2 FQNEAQ.

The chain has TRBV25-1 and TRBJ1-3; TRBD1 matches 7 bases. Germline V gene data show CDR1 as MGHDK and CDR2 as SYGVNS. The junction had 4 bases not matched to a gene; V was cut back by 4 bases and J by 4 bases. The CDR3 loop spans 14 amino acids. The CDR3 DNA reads TGTGCCAGCAGTGCGACAGGGATAGGAAACACCATATATTTT. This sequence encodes CASSATGIGNTIYF.

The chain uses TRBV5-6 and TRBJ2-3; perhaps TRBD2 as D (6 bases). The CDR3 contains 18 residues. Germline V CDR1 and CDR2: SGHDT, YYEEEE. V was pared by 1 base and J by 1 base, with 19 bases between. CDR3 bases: TGTGCCAGCAGCTTGTGGCAGTTGAGCGGGCAAGGCACAGATACGCAGTATTTT. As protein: CASSLWQLSGQGTDTQYF.

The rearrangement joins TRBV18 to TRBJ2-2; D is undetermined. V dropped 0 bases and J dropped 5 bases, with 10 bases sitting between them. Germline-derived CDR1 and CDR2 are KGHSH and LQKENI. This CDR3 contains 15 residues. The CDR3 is CASSPPDAGTGELFF. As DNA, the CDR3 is TGTGCCAGCTCACCACCGGATGCCGGGACCGGGGAGCTGTTTTTT.